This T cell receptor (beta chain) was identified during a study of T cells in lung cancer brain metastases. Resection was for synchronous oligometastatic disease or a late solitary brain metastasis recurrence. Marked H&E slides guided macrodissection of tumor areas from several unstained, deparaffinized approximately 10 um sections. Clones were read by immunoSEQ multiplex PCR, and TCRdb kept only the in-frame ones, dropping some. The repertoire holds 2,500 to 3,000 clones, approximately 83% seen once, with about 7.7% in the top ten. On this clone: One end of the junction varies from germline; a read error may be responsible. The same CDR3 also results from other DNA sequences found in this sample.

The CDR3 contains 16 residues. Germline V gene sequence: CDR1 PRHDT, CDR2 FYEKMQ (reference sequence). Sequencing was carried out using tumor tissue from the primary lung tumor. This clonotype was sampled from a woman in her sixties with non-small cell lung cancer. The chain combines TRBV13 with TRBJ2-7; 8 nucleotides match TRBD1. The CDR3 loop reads CASSPRGQVNSYEQYF. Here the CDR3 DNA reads TGTGCCAGCAGCCCCAGGGGACAGGTGAACTCCTACGAGCAGTACTTT.